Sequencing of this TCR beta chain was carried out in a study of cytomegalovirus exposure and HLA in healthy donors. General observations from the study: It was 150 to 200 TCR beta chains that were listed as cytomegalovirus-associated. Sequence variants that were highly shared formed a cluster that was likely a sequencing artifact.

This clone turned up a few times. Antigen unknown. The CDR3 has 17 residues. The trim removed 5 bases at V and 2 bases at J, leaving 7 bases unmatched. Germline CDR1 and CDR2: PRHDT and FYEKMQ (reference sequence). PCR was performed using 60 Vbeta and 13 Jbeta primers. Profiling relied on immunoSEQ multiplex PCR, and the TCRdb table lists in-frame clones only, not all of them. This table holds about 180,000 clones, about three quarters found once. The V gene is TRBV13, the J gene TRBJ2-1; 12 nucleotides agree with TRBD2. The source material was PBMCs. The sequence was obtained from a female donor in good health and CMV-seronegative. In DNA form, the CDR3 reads TGTGCCAGCAGCCAACCCCGACTAGCGGGGGCCTACAATGAGCAGTTCTTC. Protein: CASSQPRLAGAYNEQFF.